A selection of T cell receptor beta chains follows, all from one sample in a study of read filtering for tumor transcriptome and immune sequencing. TCRdb reprocessed the reads with MiXCR, giving one entry per CDR3 protein. Altogether 100,000 to 150,000 distinct CDR3 sequences are present, around 14% being singletons, with the ten largest covering about 7.7%. The specimen was a population of CD138-negative cells sorted from bone marrow. The source is a donor aged 40 or over with multiple myeloma. CDR3s include the opening cysteine and the closing phenylalanine or tryptophan. The D gene is left open where the match is weak. The size entry is marked missing in some rows and otherwise reads once, few, many or a size class.

CDR3 length	D gene	V gene	J gene	clone size	CDR3 protein	CDR3 DNA
14	-	TRBV7-9	TRBJ1-5	many	CASSQPGSGQPQHF	TGTGCCAGCAGCCAGCCGGGATCTGGTCAGCCCCAGCATTTT
14	TRBD1	TRBV7-6	TRBJ2-5	many	CASSQHRGKETQYF	TGTGCCAGCAGCCAACACAGGGGGAAGGAGACCCAGTACTTC
14	TRBD2	TRBV29-1	TRBJ2-2	many	CAYKAGPSTGELFF	TGCGCCTACAAAGCGGGGCCAAGCACCGGGGAGCTGTTTTTT
13	-	TRBV12-3/TRBV12-4	TRBJ1-1	few	CASRPLGGTEAFF	TGTGCCAGCAGGCCCCTCGGGGGTACTGAAGCTTTCTTT
20	TRBD2	TRBV6-6	TRBJ2-7	many	CASRSRPGLAEKSAHYEQYF	TGTGCCAGCAGAAGCCGCCCGGGACTAGCGGAGAAAAGCGCCCACTACGAGCAGTACTTC
14	-	TRBV10-3	TRBJ1-1	many	CAISELRENTEAFF	TGTGCCATCAGTGAGCTCCGGGAGAACACTGAAGCTTTCTTT
18	TRBD1	TRBV5-5	TRBJ1-5	many	CASSLGVGTGVSNQPQHF	TGTGCCAGCAGCTTAGGGGTCGGGACAGGGGTTAGCAATCAGCCCCAGCATTTT
15	-	TRBV7-8	TRBJ2-1	many	CASSLTLVGSNEQFF	TGTGCCAGCAGCTTGACACTAGTGGGTTCCAATGAGCAGTTCTTC
14	-	TRBV6-6	TRBJ2-1	many	CASSYSDSRDEQFF	TGTGCCAGCAGTTACTCGGACAGCAGGGATGAGCAGTTCTTC
13	-	TRBV29-1	TRBJ2-1	many	CSVEDRVDNEQFF	TGCAGCGTTGAAGATCGGGTAGACAATGAGCAGTTCTTC
15	-	TRBV7-3	TRBJ2-1	many	CASSRGGGSYNEQFF	TGTGCCAGCAGCCGGGGCGGCGGATCCTACAATGAGCAGTTCTTC
15	-	TRBV6-2/TRBV6-3	TRBJ2-7	many	CASSYPRDGSYEQYF	TGTGCCAGCAGTTACCCTCGGGACGGCTCCTACGAGCAGTACTTC
15	TRBD2	TRBV19	TRBJ2-1	many	CASSASGRASAEQFF	TGTGCCAGTAGTGCTAGCGGGAGGGCCTCTGCTGAGCAGTTCTTC
15	-	TRBV10-2	TRBJ2-3	many	CASRNGQNRQDTQYF	TGCGCCAGCAGGAACGGACAGAACCGGCAAGATACGCAGTATTTT
12	-	TRBV5-8	TRBJ1-4	many	CASSLRTQKRFF	TGTGCCAGCAGCTTGAGGACGCAAAAACGGTTTTTT
14	TRBD2	TRBV20-1	TRBJ2-1	many	CSAYSGRAYNEQFF	TGCAGTGCTTATAGCGGGAGGGCCTACAATGAGCAGTTCTTC
15	TRBD2	TRBV2	TRBJ2-1	many	CASRDSSGLYNEQFF	TGTGCCAGCAGGGATTCTAGCGGCTTATACAATGAGCAGTTCTTC
13	-	TRBV5-4	TRBJ2-7	many	CASSRGLEYEQYF	TGTGCCAGCAGCCGTGGACTGGAATACGAGCAGTACTTC
17	TRBD1	TRBV20-1	TRBJ2-2	-	CSASGVGQVPLTGELFF	TGCAGTGCTAGTGGGGTGGGACAGGTGCCACTCACCGGGGAGCTGTTTTTT
16	TRBD1	TRBV2	TRBJ2-7	many	CASKGTGGASSYEQYF	TGTGCCAGCAAAGGGACAGGGGGCGCCAGCTCCTACGAGCAGTACTTC
12	-	TRBV25-1	TRBJ1-1	few	CASSQGNTEALF	TGTGCCAGCAGTCAAGGGAACACTGAAGCTCTCTTT
15	-	TRBV5-1	TRBJ2-3	-	CASVPGDYSTDTQYF	TGCGCCAGCGTACCGGGAGATTATAGCACAGATACGCAGTATTTT
14	TRBD2	TRBV7-9	TRBJ2-1	medium-sized	CASSLGLAGNEQFF	TGTGCCAGCAGCCTCGGACTAGCGGGGAATGAGCAGTTCTTC
16	TRBD2	TRBV27	TRBJ2-1	many	CASSPIGTSEYNEQFF	TGTGCCAGCAGTCCCATAGGGACTAGCGAGTACAATGAGCAGTTCTTC